The TCR beta chain under discussion was sequenced for a study of vaccination effects on CD4 cells after COVID-19. Germline V CDR1 and CDR2: SSHAT, FNYEAQ (reference sequence). V was pared by 2 bases and J by 7 bases, with 17 bases between. There are 16 residues in the CDR3. The data were produced by immunoSEQ multiplex PCR, yet TCRdb's version contains in-frame clones alone and is incomplete. The sample holds tens of thousands of clones, under 75% seen once. Worth noting for this clone: Its specificity is unknown.

Viral peptide pools were used in the ViraFEST assay to expand antigen-specific CD4+ T cells, and sequencing came afterward. At the end of less than 12 days of culture, CD4+ T cells were isolated. Two doses of either BNT162b2 or mRNA-1273 were given to each participant. This rearrangement joins TRBV7-7 to TRBJ2-2; D call uncertain. The TCR was taken from a human donor who received a COVID-19 vaccine. This sample comprised CD4+ T cells from PBMCs cultured with HCoV-229E spike peptides, obtained after COVID-19 vaccination. CDR3 protein: CASSLRVATQVGELFF. As DNA, the CDR3 is TGTGCCAGCAGCTTACGCGTAGCCACCCAGGTCGGGGAGCTGTTTTTT.